This T cell receptor (beta chain) was obtained from a study of blood T cell repertoires in COVID-19. Overall study: Specimens from acute and convalescent COVID-19 originated in the United States, Italy and Spain. T cells, B-cell-depleted T cells, or PBMCs supplied cDNA or gDNA.

The V and J ends lost 0 bases and 3 bases respectively, with 12 bases between them. The germline V gene has CDR1 LGHDT and CDR2 YNNKEL (reference sequence). The CDR3 extends over 16 amino acids. The data were produced by immunoSEQ multiplex PCR, yet TCRdb's version contains in-frame clones alone and is incomplete. The data contain 120,000 or so clones, less than 85% of them singletons. This sequence was found in a woman older than 75 with acute or convalescent COVID-19. V and J are TRBV3-1 (or the pseudogene TRBV3-2) and TRBJ2-1; D may be TRBD1 (5 bases). Source material: peripheral blood. The CDR3 nucleotides are TGTGCCAGCAGCCAAGATCATAGGGGCTTCTACAATGAGCAGTTCTTC. Its protein is CASSQDHRGFYNEQFF.